Shown below are 23 T cell receptor beta chains from a single sample sequenced in a study of T cells after posttransplantation cyclophosphamide. Repertoires were generated with immunoSEQ multiplex PCR, while TCRdb's copy carries only in-frame clones and drops some. This table holds some 4,200 clones, 76% found once. Treatment was busulfan-fludarabine conditioning, a marrow graft, and cyclophosphamide on days +3 and +4. Sequences were derived from PBMCs, sampled after allogeneic stem cell transplant with posttransplant cyclophosphamide. These TCRs come from a male patient aged 35-50 years who received an allogeneic stem cell transplant from a related donor, was CMV-positive, and had acute and chronic GVHD. These T cells may partly come from the graft donor.

The gene calls are TRBV5-1 and TRBJ2-7; 8 nucleotides match TRBD1. This CDR3 has 13 residues. From germline, CDR1 is SGHRS and CDR2 YFSETQ. The ends lost 4 bases at V and 8 bases at J; junction bases unmatched: 8. The CDR3: CASSQGASWKQYF. As DNA, the CDR3 is TGCGCCAGCAGCCAGGGGGCCAGCTGGAAGCAGTACTTC.

The CDR3 region is CASSLRSGEEKLFF. The CDR3 DNA reads as TGCGCCAGCAGCTTGAGATCGGGAGAGGAAAAACTGTTTTTT. The genes are TRBV5-1 and TRBJ1-4; D is unresolved. The CDR3 extends over 14 amino acids. Trimming removed 1 base from V and 8 bases from J, with 12 bases in between. The germline CDR1 and CDR2 sequences are SGHRS and YFSETQ.

CDR3 DNA sequence: TGTGCCTGGAGTTTGACGAGACTTTCTAATGAAAAACTGTTTTTT. Translated: CAWSLTRLSNEKLFF. V and J are TRBV30 and TRBJ1-4; no reliable D call. V dropped 2 bases and J dropped 3 bases, with 13 bases sitting between them. The germline V gene encodes CDR1 GTSNPN and CDR2 SVGIG (reference sequence). This CDR3 is built from 15 residues.

This clone was counted a single time. CDR3 sequence (DNA): TGTGCCAGCAGCTGGACGGGACTAGCGGGAGACAATGAGCAGTTCTTC. Translating it yields CASSWTGLAGDNEQFF. This sequence joins TRBV7-9 and TRBJ2-1, with TRBD2 matching 14 bases. The germline CDR1 and CDR2 sequences are SEHNR and FQNEAQ (reference sequence). CDR3 length: 16 amino acids. V was pared by 4 bases and J by 5 bases, with 4 bases of the junction left unmatched.

The chain employs TRBV18 and TRBJ2-7; weak D call: TRBD1 (5 bases). The V and J ends lost 1 base and 6 bases respectively, with 16 bases between them. Germline V gene lookup returns CDR1 KGHSH and CDR2 LQKENI. The CDR3 sequence is 15 residues long. In DNA form, the CDR3 reads TGTGCCAGCTCACCACTTGGCCAGGGAAGAGCCGAGCAGTACTTC. It translates to CASSPLGQGRAEQYF.

CDR3 region: CASPGNTEAFF. As DNA, the CDR3 is TGTGCCAGCCCCGGGAACACTGAAGCTTTCTTT. This chain joins TRBV6-1 and TRBJ1-1; D unresolved. Deletions cut 8 bases from V and 1 base from J, with 5 bases between. The CDR3 spans 11 residues. Germline CDR1 reads MNHNS; CDR2 reads SASEGT.

The table lists this clone with a few counts. CDR3: CASSLGTITLGTQYF. In DNA form, the CDR3 reads TGTGCCAGCAGTCTCGGGACAATCACCTTGGGGACCCAGTACTTC. The chain couples TRBV6-5 to TRBJ2-5; the D gene is possibly TRBD1 (6 bases). Germline V CDR1 and CDR2: MNHEY, SVGAGI. CDR3 length equals 15 residues. Between the trimmed V and J ends, which lost 5 bases and 7 bases, there was a span of 20 bases.

J is TRBJ2-2 and V is TRBV25-1; no definite D call. V gave up 4 bases and J gave up 3 bases, with 9 bases separating them. The CDR3 consists of 14 residues. CDR1 and CDR2 from the germline V gene are MGHDK and SYGVNS. Here the CDR3 DNA reads TGTGCCAGCAGTGGATTAACTTACACCGGGGAGCTGTTTTTT. This translates into CASSGLTYTGELFF.

DNA of the CDR3: TGTGCCAGTATGAGGATCGAAGGAACCGGGGAGCTGTTTTTT. Translated, it gives CASMRIEGTGELFF. This chain links TRBV19 with TRBJ2-2; D gene unclear. Germline V gene sequence: CDR1 LNHDA, CDR2 SQIVND (reference sequence). V lost 7 bases to trimming and J lost 5 bases, with 14 bases between them. This CDR3 spans 14 amino acids.

J is TRBJ1-5 and V is TRBV7-2, with TRBD1 identical over 7 bases. Losses at the gene ends were 2 bases for V and 1 base for J; bases not matched to a gene: 2. The CDR3 runs 15 residues. Germline loops: CDR1 SGHTA, CDR2 FQGNSA. Here the CDR3 reads CASSLNRGSNQPQHF. The CDR3 DNA reads TGTGCCAGCAGCTTAAACAGGGGAAGCAATCAGCCCCAGCATTTT.

The genes are TRBV25-1 and TRBJ2-1; TRBD1 matches at 9 bases. The CDR3 runs to 15 residues. CDR1 is MGHDK, CDR2 SYGVNS, per germline. Germline trimming cut 2 bases from V and 4 bases from J; bases unmatched to any gene: 3. The CDR3 nucleotides read TGTGCCAGCAGTGAAGACAGGGGGATTTACAATGAGCAGTTCTTC. It specifies CASSEDRGIYNEQFF. The variable domain in full, with the rest retrieved from reference TRBV25-1 and TRBJ2-1, is EADIYQTPRYLVIGTGKKITLECSQTMGHDKMYWYQQDPGMELHLIHYSYGVNSTEKGDLSSESTVSRIRTEHFPLTLESARPSHTSQYLCASSEDRGIYNEQFFGPGTRLTVL.

The chain joins TRBV7-2 to TRBJ2-5, with 8 positions matching TRBD1. The DNA end is a closer match to TRBJ2-7, so the J assignment may be wrong. Germline CDR1 and CDR2: SGHTA and FQGNSA. The CDR3 is made up of 15 amino acids. The CDR3: CASSLASDRVSEQYF. The CDR3 nucleotides are TGTGCCAGCAGCTTAGCCTCGGACAGGGTAAGCGAGCAGTACTTC.

The rearrangement links TRBV6-4 to TRBJ2-1; 7 bases align to TRBD2. CDR1 is MRHNA and CDR2 is SNTAGT in the germline V gene. The J segment lost 8 bases and the V segment lost 2 bases, leaving 6 bases of the junction unmatched. This CDR3 contains 14 residues. In DNA form, the CDR3 reads TGTGCCAGCAGTGACAGCGGGAAGGTTGATGAGCAGTTCTTC. Protein: CASSDSGKVDEQFF.

V is TRBV25-1 and J is TRBJ2-7; TRBD2 matches at 12 bases. This CDR3 is 15 amino acids long. V lost 3 bases, J lost 6 bases, and 6 bases stayed unmatched. Per germline, CDR1 MGHDK and CDR2 SYGVNS. The DNA for the CDR3 is TGTGCCAGCAGTGAGCTAGCGGGAGGGCCCTCCGAGCAGTACTTC. It encodes CASSELAGGPSEQYF.

The chain employs TRBV7-9 and TRBJ2-7; 8 bases are shared with TRBD2. V lost 5 bases and J lost 7; bases outside the gene matches: 7. This CDR3 has 13 residues. Germline CDR1 reads SEHNR; CDR2 reads FQNEAQ (reference sequence). In DNA form, the CDR3 reads TGTGCCAGCAGCGGCGGGAGGACCTGGGAGCAGTACTTC. It translates to CASSGGRTWEQYF.

The CDR3, as DNA: TGTGCCAGCAGCGGGGGACTAGCGGGCCACTACGAGCAGTACTTC. This sequence encodes CASSGGLAGHYEQYF. This chain links TRBV5-6 with TRBJ2-5; 12 nucleotides match TRBD2. The closer fit of TRBJ2-7 to the DNA end suggests the J call may be wrong. This CDR3 is built from 15 residues. Germline V gene data show CDR1 as SGHDT and CDR2 as YYEEEE.

The rearrangement joins TRBV7-2 to TRBJ1-2; D may be TRBD1 (5 bases). CDR1 is SGHTA, CDR2 FQGNSA, per germline. V was shortened by 2 bases and J by 0 bases, with 19 bases between the two germline ends. CDR3 length: 18 amino acids. The CDR3 region is CASSLSFDSLVTNYGYTF. The DNA of the CDR3 is TGTGCCAGCAGCTTAAGCTTCGACAGCCTAGTTACTAACTATGGCTACACCTTC.

The chain joins TRBV5-1 to TRBJ2-3; maybe TRBD2 (7 bases). Germline lookup yields CDR1 SGHRS and CDR2 YFSETQ. The germline V and J ends were trimmed by 1 base and 0 bases, with 18 bases remaining between them. The CDR3 runs 18 residues. Here the CDR3 DNA reads TGCGCCAGCAGCTTGCGGCCTAGCGGAGGGACAAGCACAGATACGCAGTATTTT. Its protein is CASSLRPSGGTSTDTQYF.

The rearrangement joins TRBV15 to TRBJ2-5, with D perhaps TRBD2 (5 bases). The CDR3 has 16 residues. Trimming took off 3 bases at V and 1 base at J, with 15 bases between the two ends. Germline CDR1 reads LNHNV; CDR2 reads YYDKDF (reference sequence). The CDR3, as DNA: TGTGCCACCAGCAGGTATCGGGGTTTTGGCCAAGAGACCCAGTACTTC. Translation gives CATSRYRGFGQETQYF.

The J gene is TRBJ2-5, the V gene TRBV10-1; weak D call: TRBD2 (5 bases). V was clipped by 2 bases and J by 5 bases, with 12 bases between them. This CDR3 comprises 14 residues. CDR1 and CDR2 from the germline V gene are WNHNN and SYGVQD (reference sequence). This chain's CDR3 is CASSEKGARETQYF. The CDR3 DNA follows: TGCGCCAGCAGTGAGAAGGGAGCCCGGGAGACCCAGTACTTC.

This chain links TRBV29-1 with TRBJ2-5, with a weak D call TRBD1 (6 bases). The CDR3 is made up of 13 amino acids. CDR1 and CDR2 (germline): SQVTM, ANQGSEA. Trimming left V 6 bases short and J 3 bases short, with 14 bases between. The CDR3 region is CSVQRDMEETQYF. The CDR3 DNA reads TGCAGCGTCCAACGGGACATGGAAGAGACCCAGTACTTC.

The rearrangement links TRBV7-3 to TRBJ2-2; D not resolved. The CDR3 loop spans 14 amino acids. The germline V and J ends were trimmed by 4 bases and 4 bases, with 10 bases remaining between them. CDR1 is SGHTA and CDR2 is FQGTGA in the germline V gene. The CDR3 here is CASSSNPGTGELFF. CDR3 DNA sequence: TGTGCCAGCAGCTCGAATCCAGGCACCGGGGAGCTGTTTTTT.

This chain links TRBV2 with TRBJ2-5; D is unresolved. Germline CDR1 is SNHLY and CDR2 is FYNNEI. There are 11 residues in the CDR3. The V end was cut by 6 bases, the J end by 3 bases, with 5 bases between. CDR3 residues: CASSPEETQYF. As DNA, the CDR3 is TGTGCCAGCAGCCCGGAAGAGACCCAGTACTTC.